These 10 T cell receptor beta chains share one sample of origin, sequenced in a study of blood T cell repertoires in COVID-19. The assay was immunoSEQ multiplex PCR, and TCRdb's table has in-frame clones only and misses some. The sample carries 400,000 to 450,000 clones, roughly 90% recorded once. The specimen was peripheral blood. The receptors derive from a man younger than 30 with COVID-19, enrolled during active disease.

The gene calls are TRBV3-1 (or the pseudogene TRBV3-2) and TRBJ2-5; 9 bases map to TRBD2. The CDR3 has 11 residues. With 10 bases clipped from V and 3 bases from J, the junction kept 0 bases outside the gene matches. The germline gives CDR1 LGHDT, CDR2 YNNKEL (reference sequence). CDR3 residues: CATSGKETQYF. CDR3 DNA: TGTGCCACTAGCGGGAAAGAGACCCAGTACTTC.

V gene TRBV13 combines with J gene TRBJ2-2, with D tentatively TRBD2 (6 bases). CDR3 length: 14 residues. With 5 bases removed from V and 5 bases from J, the gap between germline ends came to 12 bases. CDR1 and CDR2 from the germline V gene are PRHDT and FYEKMQ (reference sequence). This CDR3 reads CASSPPEGTGELFF. Here the CDR3 DNA reads TGTGCCAGCAGCCCTCCGGAGGGGACCGGGGAGCTGTTTTTT.

Concerning this clone: Within the sample, other DNA sequences also encode this same CDR3. The V and J genes are TRBV12-3 or TRBV12-4 and TRBJ1-2, with D tentatively TRBD1 (6 bases). V lost 1 base and J lost 5, with 8 bases in between. This CDR3 spans 13 amino acids. The CDR3: CASSLDRGYGYTF. CDR3 sequence (DNA): TGTGCCAGCAGTTTAGATAGGGGGTATGGCTACACCTTC.

V usage is TRBV5-1 and J usage is TRBJ2-5; D call uncertain. The germline V gene encodes CDR1 SGHRS and CDR2 YFSETQ. With 7 bases removed from V and 4 bases from J, the gap between germline ends came to 23 bases. The CDR3 is 16 residues long. The CDR3 reads CASAQGDFSGSETQYF. The CDR3 region has the DNA TGCGCCAGCGCACAAGGAGACTTTTCCGGGTCAGAGACCCAGTACTTC.

The chain couples TRBV28 to TRBJ1-2; 12 bases are shared with TRBD1. Germline V gives CDR1 MDHEN, CDR2 SYDVKM. This CDR3 has 18 amino acids. V trimming: 6 bases; J trimming: 5 bases; junction bases outside the gene matches: 16. CDR3 sequence (DNA): TGTGCCAGCAGCCCCCATAGGGGACAGGGGGCTGTTCAATATGGCTACACCTTC. Translating it yields CASSPHRGQGAVQYGYTF.

The chain links TRBV5-4 to TRBJ1-3, with D unclear. Germline-derived CDR1 and CDR2 are SGHNT and YYREEE (reference sequence). This CDR3 has 13 residues. V shed 2 bases and J shed 4 bases, with 7 bases lying between them. The CDR3 coding sequence is TGTGCCAGCAGCTTTGGCGGAGGAAACACCATATATTTT. Translated: CASSFGGGNTIYF.

The rearrangement joins TRBV7-2 to TRBJ2-1; D is perhaps TRBD2 (6 bases). The V gene's germline CDR1 is SGHTA and CDR2 FQGNSA. The CDR3 is made up of 15 amino acids. Trimming left V 3 bases short and J 8 bases short, with 17 bases between. The CDR3 sequence: CASSFGGARGDEQFF. In DNA form, the CDR3 reads TGTGCCAGCAGCTTTGGCGGGGCGCGGGGAGATGAGCAGTTCTTC.

The rearrangement joins TRBV4-1 to TRBJ2-1; D uncertain. CDR3 length equals 17 residues. Germline CDR1 MGHRA, CDR2 YSYEKL. Trimming stripped 0 bases from V and 0 bases from J, with 12 bases between. This CDR3 reads CASSQEELPVSYNEQFF. The CDR3 nucleotides read TGCGCCAGCAGCCAAGAAGAACTACCCGTCTCCTACAATGAGCAGTTCTTC.

The chain couples TRBV6-6 to TRBJ2-5, with 9 bases fitting TRBD1. The V segment lost 4 bases and the J segment 6 bases; nucleotides outside the gene matches: 3. Germline V gives CDR1 MNHNY, CDR2 SVGAGI (reference sequence). The CDR3 covers 13 residues. The CDR3 DNA sequence: TGTGCCAGCAGTTGGGACAGGGTAAAGACCCAGTACTTC. It encodes CASSWDRVKTQYF.

The chain couples TRBV7-6 to TRBJ2-2; 7 bases fit TRBD2. Germline V gene sequence: CDR1 SGHVS, CDR2 FNYEAQ. The CDR3 length is 13 residues. The V segment lost 4 bases and the J segment 5 bases; nucleotides outside the gene matches: 1. The CDR3 bases are TGTGCCAGCAGCTCGGGGGGAACCGGGGAGCTGTTTTTT. Translation gives CASSSGGTGELFF.